These 21 T cell receptor beta chains share one sample of origin, sequenced in a study of control samples from healthy donors and cancer patients. Using immunoSEQ multiplex PCR, the repertoire was profiled, and TCRdb retains in-frame clones only, with some absent. The data show 90,000 or so clones, with 88% seen just once and approximately 14% held by the top ten. Sequencing was carried out using blood. The receptors derive from a woman in her 70s in good health.

This clone was recorded only once. Compared with germline, one end of the junction differs, possibly owing to a read error. The chain is built from TRBV24-1 and TRBJ1-2, with D uncertain. Per germline, CDR1 KGHDR and CDR2 SFDVKD. This CDR3 region has 16 residues. The CDR3 bases are TGTGCCACCAGTGATTCGGACGGCTTCGCTTCCTATCGCTACACCTTC. This translates into CATSDSDGFASYRYTF.

This clone was observed many times. The chain employs TRBV5-1 and TRBJ1-1, with D perhaps matching TRBD1 (5 bases). CDR1 is SGHRS and CDR2 is YFSETQ in the germline V gene. This CDR3 contains 15 residues. Trimming cost V 3 bases and J 2 bases, with 14 bases left between them. CDR3 in DNA: TGCGCCAGCAGCTCCGGGGGAGCGTATAACACTGAAGCTTTCTTT. This codes for CASSSGGAYNTEAFF.

The gene calls are TRBV24-1 and TRBJ2-6, with 9 bases that match TRBD1. Trimming removed 4 bases from V and 2 bases from J; junction bases left unmatched: 5. Germline V gene data show CDR1 as KGHDR and CDR2 as SFDVKD. The CDR3 contains 17 residues. The CDR3 reads CATSEGQGTPGANVLTF. DNA of the CDR3: TGTGCCACCAGTGAGGGACAGGGTACCCCTGGGGCCAACGTCCTGACTTTC.

The chain combines TRBV7-3 with TRBJ2-3, with 7 positions matching TRBD2. This CDR3 region has 17 residues. Per germline, CDR1 SGHTA and CDR2 FQGTGA. The trim removed 1 base at V and 0 bases at J, leaving 7 bases unmatched. CDR3 nucleotide sequence: TGTGCCAGCAGCTTAAGGGTCGCGGGAGCTAGCACAGATACGCAGTATTTT. Translating it yields CASSLRVAGASTDTQYF.

The chain links TRBV4-3 to TRBJ2-5; D perhaps matches TRBD2 (6 bases). The CDR3 sequence is 16 residues long. Looked up from germline, CDR1 is LGHNA and CDR2 is YSLEER. The germline V and J ends were trimmed by 0 bases and 5 bases, with 16 bases remaining between them. The CDR3 is CASSQDLWRAGETQYF. Written as DNA, the CDR3 is TGCGCCAGCAGCCAAGATCTCTGGAGGGCCGGGGAGACCCAGTACTTC.

The genes are TRBV5-1 and TRBJ2-5; 11 bases line up with TRBD2. Germline assignment: CDR1 SGHRS and CDR2 YFSETQ. Trimming cost V 1 base and J 4 bases; bases outside gene matches: 6. This CDR3 contains 16 residues. Here the CDR3 DNA reads TGCGCCAGCAGCTTGACACTAGGACTAGCGGGAGAGACCCAGTACTTC. Protein product: CASSLTLGLAGETQYF.

The chain joins TRBV14 to TRBJ1-5; D is unclear. The germline CDR1 and CDR2 sequences are SGHDN and FVKESK. V gave up 1 base and J gave up 9 bases, with 4 bases separating them. The CDR3 spans 11 residues. The chain's CDR3 is CASSQGGPQHF. Written as DNA, the CDR3 is TGTGCCAGCAGCCAAGGAGGGCCCCAGCATTTT.

The chain joins TRBV5-4 to TRBJ2-5, with TRBD1 as a possible D gene (6 bases). The V gene's germline CDR1 is SGHNT and CDR2 YYREEE (reference sequence). Trimming left V 0 bases short and J 7 bases short, with 10 bases between. The CDR3 covers 13 residues. The CDR3 coding sequence is TGTGCCAGCAGCTTGGAGGGGGTGGGGACCCAGTACTTC. Translation gives CASSLEGVGTQYF. The full variable domain, completed using reference TRBV5-4 and TRBJ2-5, is ETGVTQSPTHLIKTRGQQVTLRCSSQSGHNTVSWYQQALGQGPQFIFQYYREEENGRGNFPPRFSGLQFPNYSSELNVNALELDDSALYLCASSLEGVGTQYFGPGTRLLVL.

The chain couples TRBV15 to TRBJ1-5; D is undetermined. V lost 0 bases and J lost 1, with 7 bases in between. Germline V lookup: CDR1 LNHNV, CDR2 YYDKDF (reference sequence). The CDR3 runs to 15 residues. CDR3 DNA sequence: TGTGCCACCAGCAGAGATCGAGGGAGCAATCAGCCCCAGCATTTT. It codes for CATSRDRGSNQPQHF.

This clone was seen a handful of times. V is TRBV5-1 and J is TRBJ1-5; TRBD1 might be the D (5 bases). CDR1 is SGHRS, CDR2 YFSETQ, per germline. This CDR3 is 15 amino acids long. Trimming left V 0 bases short and J 5 bases short, with 12 bases between. The CDR3 bases are TGCGCCAGCAGCTTGGGTGGGGGTTCTTATCAGCCCCAGCATTTT. It yields the protein CASSLGGGSYQPQHF. Looking up the rest from reference TRBV5-1 and TRBJ1-5 gives the full variable domain: KAGVTQTPRYLIKTRGQQVTLSCSPISGHRSVSWYQQTPGQGLQFLFEYFSETQRNKGNFPGRFSGRQFSNSRSEMNVSTLELGDSALYLCASSLGGGSYQPQHFGDGTRLSIL.

This sequence joins TRBV29-1 and TRBJ1-4; D not resolved. The CDR3 runs 14 residues. CDR1 SQVTM and CDR2 ANQGSEA come from the germline V gene. Trimming left V 2 bases short and J 7 bases short, with 14 bases between. The CDR3 loop is CSVETVGSGEKLFF. The CDR3 nucleotides are TGCAGCGTTGAAACCGTCGGGAGTGGTGAAAAACTGTTTTTT.

The rearrangement joins TRBV6-5 to TRBJ2-5; D may be TRBD1 (6 bases). Trimming left V 6 bases short and J 2 bases short, with 13 bases between. From germline, CDR1 is MNHEY and CDR2 SVGAGI. This CDR3 has 14 amino acids. The CDR3 spells CASSGGRGQETQYF. The CDR3, as DNA: TGTGCCAGCAGCGGAGGTAGGGGGCAAGAGACCCAGTACTTC.

CDR3 amino acids: CASSLGGFNTEAFF. CDR3 coding DNA: TGTGCCAGCTCCCTGGGGGGGTTTAACACTGAAGCTTTCTTT. The chain combines TRBV7-9 with TRBJ1-1; a weak D match, TRBD1 (5 bases). CDR3 size: 14 residues. Germline values: CDR1 SEHNR, CDR2 FQNEAQ (reference sequence). V dropped 8 bases and J dropped 2 bases, with 15 bases sitting between them.

The rearrangement uses TRBV3-1 (or the pseudogene TRBV3-2) and TRBJ2-5; D is possibly TRBD2 (5 bases). CDR1 and CDR2 (germline): LGHDT, YNNKEL (reference sequence). The CDR3 is made up of 15 amino acids. Deletions cut 1 base from V and 5 bases from J, with 14 bases between. As DNA, the CDR3 is TGTGCCAGCAGCCAAGGATTGAAGTCGGGGGAGACCCAGTACTTC. It specifies CASSQGLKSGETQYF.

The V and J genes are TRBV19 and TRBJ2-7, with unresolved D. Per germline, CDR1 LNHDA and CDR2 SQIVND (reference sequence). Deletions cut 3 bases from V and 0 bases from J, with 9 bases between. This CDR3 has 14 amino acids. CDR3 sequence (DNA): TGTGCCAGTAGTATGTCCCTAAACTCCTACGAGCAGTACTTC. Protein sequence: CASSMSLNSYEQYF.

This clone was counted only a few times. The chain carries TRBV6-2 or TRBV6-3 and TRBJ2-1; D call uncertain. The CDR3 is 12 residues long. Trimming cost V 2 bases and J 10 bases, with 9 bases left between them. In germline, CDR1 is MNHEY, CDR2 SVGEGT. The CDR3: CASSYALREQFF. CDR3 DNA: TGTGCCAGCAGTTACGCCCTCCGGGAGCAGTTCTTC.

Only one count was recorded for this clone. The chain employs TRBV19 and TRBJ1-1; D ambiguous. The CDR3 runs 14 residues. Looked up from germline, CDR1 is LNHDA and CDR2 is SQIVND (reference sequence). With 7 bases removed from V and 2 bases from J, the gap between germline ends came to 14 bases. CDR3 coding DNA: TGTGCCAGTACCCCAACAGTTTTAAACACTGAAGCTTTCTTT. Translating it yields CASTPTVLNTEAFF.

The chain uses TRBV10-2 and TRBJ2-5; the D gene could be TRBD1 or TRBD2 (5 bases each). V was trimmed by 4 bases and J by 2 bases, leaving 8 bases between them. The CDR3 contains 13 residues. In germline, CDR1 is WSHSY, CDR2 SAAADI. The CDR3: CASSGGPQETQYF. As DNA, the CDR3 is TGCGCCAGCAGTGGGGGACCACAAGAGACCCAGTACTTC.

This rearrangement joins TRBV5-8 to TRBJ2-7; D remains unclear. V was pared by 7 bases and J by 6 bases, with 17 bases between. CDR3 length: 13 residues. Germline loops: CDR1 SGHTS, CDR2 YDEGEE. The CDR3 sequence: CASSFSRFREQYF. DNA for the CDR3: TGTGCCAGCTCCTTTTCCCGTTTCCGCGAGCAGTACTTC.

The chain employs TRBV6-4 and TRBJ2-2, with 7 bases matching TRBD2. This CDR3 has 14 residues. In germline, CDR1 is MRHNA, CDR2 SNTAGT. Losses at the gene ends were 6 bases for V and 4 bases for J; bases not matched to a gene: 5. DNA for the CDR3: TGTGCCAGCAGCGGACTAGTTGGCACCGGGGAGCTGTTTTTT. This codes for CASSGLVGTGELFF.

The V gene is TRBV15, the J gene TRBJ1-4, with TRBD1 matching over 7 bases. There are 17 residues in the CDR3. The germline gives CDR1 LNHNV, CDR2 YYDKDF (reference sequence). V trimming: 0 bases; J trimming: 2 bases; junction bases outside the gene matches: 6. As DNA, the CDR3 is TGTGCCACCAGCAGAGATAGGCAGGGGGGGACTAATGAAAAACTGTTTTTT. Encoded protein: CATSRDRQGGTNEKLFF.